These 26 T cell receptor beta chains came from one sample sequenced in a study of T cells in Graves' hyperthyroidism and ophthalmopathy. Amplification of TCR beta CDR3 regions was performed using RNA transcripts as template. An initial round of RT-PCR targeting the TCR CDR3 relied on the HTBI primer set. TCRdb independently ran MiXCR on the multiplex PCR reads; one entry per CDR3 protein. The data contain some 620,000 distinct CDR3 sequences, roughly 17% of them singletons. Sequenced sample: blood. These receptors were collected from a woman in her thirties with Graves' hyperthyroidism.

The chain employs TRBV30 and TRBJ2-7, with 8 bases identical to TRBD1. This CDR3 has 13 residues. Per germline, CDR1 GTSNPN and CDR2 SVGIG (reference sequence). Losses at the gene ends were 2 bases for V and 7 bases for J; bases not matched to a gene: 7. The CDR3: CAWSRQGAGEQYF. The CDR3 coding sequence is TGTGCCTGGAGTCGTCAGGGGGCGGGAGAGCAGTACTTC.

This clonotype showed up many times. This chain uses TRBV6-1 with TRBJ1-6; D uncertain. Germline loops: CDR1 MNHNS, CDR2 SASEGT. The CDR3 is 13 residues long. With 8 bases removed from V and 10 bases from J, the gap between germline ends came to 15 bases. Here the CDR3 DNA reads TGTGCCAGCCTTGGGCATTTGGACTCACCCCTCCACTTT. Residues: CASLGHLDSPLHF.

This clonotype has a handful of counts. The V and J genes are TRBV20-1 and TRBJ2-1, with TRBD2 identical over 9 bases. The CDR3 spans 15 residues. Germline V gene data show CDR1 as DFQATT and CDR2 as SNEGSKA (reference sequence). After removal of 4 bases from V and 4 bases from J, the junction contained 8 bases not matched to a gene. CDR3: CSAIRYSGGYNEQFF. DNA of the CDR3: TGCAGTGCTATAAGGTATAGCGGGGGTTACAATGAGCAGTTCTTC.

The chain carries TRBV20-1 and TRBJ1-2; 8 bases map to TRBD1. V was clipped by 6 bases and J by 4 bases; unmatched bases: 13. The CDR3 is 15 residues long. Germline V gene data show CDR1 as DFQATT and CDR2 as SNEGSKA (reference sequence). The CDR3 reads CSAGPTDRDSYGYTF. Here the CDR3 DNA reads TGCAGTGCAGGACCAACGGACAGGGATAGCTATGGCTACACCTTC.

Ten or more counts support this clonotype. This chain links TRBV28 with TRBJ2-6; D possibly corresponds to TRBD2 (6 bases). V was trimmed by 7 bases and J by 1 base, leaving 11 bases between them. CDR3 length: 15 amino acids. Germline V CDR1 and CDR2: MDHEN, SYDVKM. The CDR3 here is CASTQGGSGANVLTF. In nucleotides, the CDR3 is TGTGCCAGCACCCAGGGAGGTTCTGGGGCCAACGTCCTGACTTTC.

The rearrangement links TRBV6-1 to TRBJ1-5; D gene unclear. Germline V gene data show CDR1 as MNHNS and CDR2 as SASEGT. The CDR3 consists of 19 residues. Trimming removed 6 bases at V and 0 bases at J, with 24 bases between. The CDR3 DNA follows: TGTGCCAGCAGGACCAAATACTCCTCCGGGAAAGGTAGCAATCAGCCCCAGCATTTT. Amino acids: CASRTKYSSGKGSNQPQHF.

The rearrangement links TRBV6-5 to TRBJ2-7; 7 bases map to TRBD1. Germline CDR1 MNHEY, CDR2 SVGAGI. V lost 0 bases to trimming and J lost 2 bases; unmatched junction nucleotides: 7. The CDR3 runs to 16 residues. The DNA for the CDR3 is TGTGCCAGCAGTTACTCCTACAGGGGCAACCCCTACGAGCAGTACTTC. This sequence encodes CASSYSYRGNPYEQYF.

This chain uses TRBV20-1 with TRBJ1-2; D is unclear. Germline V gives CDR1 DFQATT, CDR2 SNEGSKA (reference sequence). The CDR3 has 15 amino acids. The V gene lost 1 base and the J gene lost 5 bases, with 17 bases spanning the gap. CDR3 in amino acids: CSARGREVPIYGYTF. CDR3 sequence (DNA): TGCAGTGCTAGAGGAAGGGAGGTACCCATTTATGGCTACACCTTC.

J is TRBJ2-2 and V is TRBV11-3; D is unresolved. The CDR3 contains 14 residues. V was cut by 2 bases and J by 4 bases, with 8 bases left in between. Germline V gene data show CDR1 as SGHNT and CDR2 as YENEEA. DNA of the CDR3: TGTGCCAGCAGCTTACACGGAGCCACCGGGGAGCTGTTTTTT. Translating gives CASSLHGATGELFF.

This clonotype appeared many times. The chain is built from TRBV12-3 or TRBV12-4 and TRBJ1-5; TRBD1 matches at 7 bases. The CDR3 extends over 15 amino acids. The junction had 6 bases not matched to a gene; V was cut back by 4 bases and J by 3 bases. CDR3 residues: CASSYTGTDNQPQHF. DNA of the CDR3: TGTGCCAGCAGTTATACCGGGACAGACAATCAGCCCCAGCATTTT.

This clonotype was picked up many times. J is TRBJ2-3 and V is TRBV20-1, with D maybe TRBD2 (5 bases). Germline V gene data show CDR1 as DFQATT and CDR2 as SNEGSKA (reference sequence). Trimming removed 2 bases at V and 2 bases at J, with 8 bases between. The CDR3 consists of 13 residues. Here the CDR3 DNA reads TGCAGTGCTAGAATAGCGACCACAGATACGCAGTATTTT. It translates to CSARIATTDTQYF.

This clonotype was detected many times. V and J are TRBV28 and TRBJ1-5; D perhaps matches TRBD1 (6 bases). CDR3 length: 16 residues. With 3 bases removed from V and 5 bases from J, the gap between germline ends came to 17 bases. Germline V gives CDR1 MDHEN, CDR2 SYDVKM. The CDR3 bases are TGTGCCAGCAGTTTGGCGGACAGTTTCTTAGATCAGCCCCAGCATTTT. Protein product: CASSLADSFLDQPQHF.

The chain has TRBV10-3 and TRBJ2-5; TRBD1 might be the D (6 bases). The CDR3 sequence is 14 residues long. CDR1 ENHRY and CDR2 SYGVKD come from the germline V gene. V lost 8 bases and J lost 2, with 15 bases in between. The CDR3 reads CAIGGQTTQETQYF. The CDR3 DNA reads TGTGCCATCGGCGGACAGACAACACAAGAGACCCAGTACTTC.

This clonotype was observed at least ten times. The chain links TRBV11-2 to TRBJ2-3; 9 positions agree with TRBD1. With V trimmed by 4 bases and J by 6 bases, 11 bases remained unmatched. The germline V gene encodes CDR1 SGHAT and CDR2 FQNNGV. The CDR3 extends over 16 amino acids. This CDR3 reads CASSSGDRVFSDTQYF. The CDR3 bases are TGTGCCAGCAGCTCCGGGGACAGGGTATTTTCGGATACGCAGTATTTT. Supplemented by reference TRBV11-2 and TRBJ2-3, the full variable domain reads EAGVAQSPRYKIIEKRQSVAFWCNPISGHATLYWYQQILGQGPKLLIQFQNNGVVDDSQLPKDRFSAERLKGVDSTLKIQPAKLEDSAVYLCASSSGDRVFSDTQYFGPGTRLTVL.

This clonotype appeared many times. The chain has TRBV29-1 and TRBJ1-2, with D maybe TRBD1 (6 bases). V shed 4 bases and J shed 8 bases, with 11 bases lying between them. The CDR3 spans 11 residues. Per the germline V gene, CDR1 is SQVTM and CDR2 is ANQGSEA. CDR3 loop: CSVGEGEGYTF. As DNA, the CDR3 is TGCAGCGTTGGGGAGGGGGAAGGCTACACCTTC.

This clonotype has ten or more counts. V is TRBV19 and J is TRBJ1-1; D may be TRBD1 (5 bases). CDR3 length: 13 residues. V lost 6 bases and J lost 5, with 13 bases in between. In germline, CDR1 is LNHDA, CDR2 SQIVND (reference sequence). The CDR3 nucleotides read TGTGCCAGTAGCAGGCCGGGGGGAACTGAAGCTTTCTTT. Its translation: CASSRPGGTEAFF.

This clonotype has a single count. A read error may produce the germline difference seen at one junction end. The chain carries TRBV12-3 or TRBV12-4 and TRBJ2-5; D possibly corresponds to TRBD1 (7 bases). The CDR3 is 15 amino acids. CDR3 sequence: CASSLGGDRGETQYF. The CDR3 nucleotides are TGTGCCAGCAGCTTAGGCGGGGACAGAGGGGAGACCCAGTACTTC.

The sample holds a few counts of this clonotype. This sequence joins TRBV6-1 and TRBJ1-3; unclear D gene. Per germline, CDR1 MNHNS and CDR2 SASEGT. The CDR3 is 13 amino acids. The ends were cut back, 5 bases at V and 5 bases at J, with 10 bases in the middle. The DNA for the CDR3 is TGTGCCAGCAGTAGAGAGAGAAGAAACACCATATATTTT. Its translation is CASSRERRNTIYF.

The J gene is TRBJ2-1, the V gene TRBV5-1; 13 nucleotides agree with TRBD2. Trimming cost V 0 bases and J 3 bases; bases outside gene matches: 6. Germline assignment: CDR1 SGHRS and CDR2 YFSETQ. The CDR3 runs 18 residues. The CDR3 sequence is CASSLGTSGSRVYNEQFF. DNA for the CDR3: TGCGCCAGCAGCTTGGGGACTAGCGGGAGTCGGGTCTACAATGAGCAGTTCTTC. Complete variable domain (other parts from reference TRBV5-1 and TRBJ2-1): KAGVTQTPRYLIKTRGQQVTLSCSPISGHRSVSWYQQTPGQGLQFLFEYFSETQRNKGNFPGRFSGRQFSNSRSEMNVSTLELGDSALYLCASSLGTSGSRVYNEQFFGPGTRLTVL.

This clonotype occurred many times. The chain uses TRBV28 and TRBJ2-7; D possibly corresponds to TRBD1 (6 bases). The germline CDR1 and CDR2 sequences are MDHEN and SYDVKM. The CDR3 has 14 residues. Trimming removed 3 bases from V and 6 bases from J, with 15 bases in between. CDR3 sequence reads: CASSLPGEQLEQYF. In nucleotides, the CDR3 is TGTGCCAGCAGTTTGCCAGGGGAACAGCTCGAGCAGTACTTC. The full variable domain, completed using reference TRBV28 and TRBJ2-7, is DVKVTQSSRYLVKRTGEKVFLECVQDMDHENMFWYRQDPGLGLRLIYFSYDVKMKEKGDIPEGYSVSREKKERFSLILESASTNQTSMYLCASSLPGEQLEQYFGPGTRLTVT.

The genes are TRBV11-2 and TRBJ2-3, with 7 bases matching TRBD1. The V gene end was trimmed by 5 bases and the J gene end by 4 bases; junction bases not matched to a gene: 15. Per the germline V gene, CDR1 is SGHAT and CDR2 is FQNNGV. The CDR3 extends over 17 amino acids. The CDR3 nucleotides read TGTGCCAGCAGCCCCCGGACAGGTGATGTTTCGGCAGATACGCAGTATTTT. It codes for CASSPRTGDVSADTQYF.

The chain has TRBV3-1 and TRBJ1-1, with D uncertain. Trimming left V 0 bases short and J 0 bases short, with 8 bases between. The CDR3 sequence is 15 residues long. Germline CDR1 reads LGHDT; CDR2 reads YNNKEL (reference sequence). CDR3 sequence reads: CASSQDIGLNTEAFF. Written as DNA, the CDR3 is TGTGCCAGCAGCCAAGATATTGGGTTGAACACTGAAGCTTTCTTT.

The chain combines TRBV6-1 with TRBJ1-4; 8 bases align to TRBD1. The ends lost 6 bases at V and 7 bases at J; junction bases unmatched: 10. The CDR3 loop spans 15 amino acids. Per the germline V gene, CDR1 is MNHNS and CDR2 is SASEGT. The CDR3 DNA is TGTGCCAGCAGGGACGGACAGGGTCGGAGTGAAAAACTGTTTTTT. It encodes CASRDGQGRSEKLFF.

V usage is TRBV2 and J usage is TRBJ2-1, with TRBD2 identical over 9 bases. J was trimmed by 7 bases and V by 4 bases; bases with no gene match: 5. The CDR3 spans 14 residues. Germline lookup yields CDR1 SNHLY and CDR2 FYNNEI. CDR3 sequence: CASSGGTSKNEQFF. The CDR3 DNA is TGTGCCAGCAGTGGCGGGACTAGCAAGAATGAGCAGTTCTTC.

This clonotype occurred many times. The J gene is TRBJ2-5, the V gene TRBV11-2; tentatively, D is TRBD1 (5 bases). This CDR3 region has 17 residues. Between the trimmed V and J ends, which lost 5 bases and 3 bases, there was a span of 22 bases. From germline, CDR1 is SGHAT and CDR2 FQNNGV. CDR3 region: CASSLKHAQGAEETQYF. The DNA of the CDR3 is TGTGCCAGCAGCCTGAAACACGCCCAGGGCGCGGAAGAGACCCAGTACTTC. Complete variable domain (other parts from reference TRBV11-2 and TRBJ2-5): EAGVAQSPRYKIIEKRQSVAFWCNPISGHATLYWYQQILGQGPKLLIQFQNNGVVDDSQLPKDRFSAERLKGVDSTLKIQPAKLEDSAVYLCASSLKHAQGAEETQYFGPGTRLLVL.

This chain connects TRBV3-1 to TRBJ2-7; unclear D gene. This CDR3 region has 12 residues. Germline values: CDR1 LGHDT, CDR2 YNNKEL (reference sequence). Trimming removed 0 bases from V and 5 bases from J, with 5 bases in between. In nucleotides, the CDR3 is TGTGCCAGCAGCCAAGATTCCAACGAGCAGTACTTC. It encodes CASSQDSNEQYF.